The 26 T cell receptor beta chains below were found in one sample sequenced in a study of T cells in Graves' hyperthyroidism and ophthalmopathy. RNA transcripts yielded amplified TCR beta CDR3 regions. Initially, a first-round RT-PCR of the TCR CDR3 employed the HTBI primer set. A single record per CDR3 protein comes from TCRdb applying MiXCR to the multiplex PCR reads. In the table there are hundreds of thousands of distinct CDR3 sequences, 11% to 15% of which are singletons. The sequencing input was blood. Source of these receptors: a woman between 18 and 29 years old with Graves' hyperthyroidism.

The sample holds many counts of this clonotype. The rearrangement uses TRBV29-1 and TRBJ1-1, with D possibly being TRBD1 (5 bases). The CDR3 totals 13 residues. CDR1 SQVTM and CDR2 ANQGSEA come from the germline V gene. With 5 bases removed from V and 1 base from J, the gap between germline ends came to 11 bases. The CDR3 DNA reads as TGCAGCGTTAACAGGTATTCGAACACTGAAGCTTTCTTT. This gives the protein CSVNRYSNTEAFF.

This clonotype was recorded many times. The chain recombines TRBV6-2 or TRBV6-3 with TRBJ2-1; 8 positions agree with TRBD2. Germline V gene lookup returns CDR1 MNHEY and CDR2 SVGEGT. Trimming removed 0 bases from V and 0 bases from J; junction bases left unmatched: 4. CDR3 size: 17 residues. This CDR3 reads CASSYSLAGSSYNEQFF. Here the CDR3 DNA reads TGTGCCAGCAGTTACTCCCTAGCGGGCAGCTCCTACAATGAGCAGTTCTTC.

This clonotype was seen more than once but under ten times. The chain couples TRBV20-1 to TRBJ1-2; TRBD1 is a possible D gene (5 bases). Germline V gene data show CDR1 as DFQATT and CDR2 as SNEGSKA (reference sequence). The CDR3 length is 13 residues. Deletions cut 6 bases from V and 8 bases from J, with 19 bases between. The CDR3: CSARGGAAVGYTF. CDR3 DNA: TGCAGTGCCCGTGGAGGGGCGGCGGTCGGCTACACCTTC.

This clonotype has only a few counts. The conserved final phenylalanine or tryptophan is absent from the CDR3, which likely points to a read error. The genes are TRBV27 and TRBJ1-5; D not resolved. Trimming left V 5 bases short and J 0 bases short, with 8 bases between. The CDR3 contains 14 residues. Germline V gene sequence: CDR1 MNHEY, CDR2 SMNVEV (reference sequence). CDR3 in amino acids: CASSRAGSNQPQHL. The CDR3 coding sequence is TGTGCCAGCAGTCGGGCGGGTAGCAATCAGCCCCAGCATCTT.

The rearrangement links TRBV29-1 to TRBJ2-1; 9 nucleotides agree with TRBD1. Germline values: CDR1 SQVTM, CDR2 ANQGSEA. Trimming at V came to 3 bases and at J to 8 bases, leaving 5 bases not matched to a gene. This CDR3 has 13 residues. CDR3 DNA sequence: TGCAGCGTTGAGGGGACAGGGACGCATGAGCAGTTCTTC. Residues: CSVEGTGTHEQFF.

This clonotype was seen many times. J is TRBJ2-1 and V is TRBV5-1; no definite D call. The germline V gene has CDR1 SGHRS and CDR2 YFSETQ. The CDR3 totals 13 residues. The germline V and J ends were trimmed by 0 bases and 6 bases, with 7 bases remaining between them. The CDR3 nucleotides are TGCGCCAGCAGCTTGGGGGCCTCCAATGAGCAGTTCTTC. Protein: CASSLGASNEQFF.

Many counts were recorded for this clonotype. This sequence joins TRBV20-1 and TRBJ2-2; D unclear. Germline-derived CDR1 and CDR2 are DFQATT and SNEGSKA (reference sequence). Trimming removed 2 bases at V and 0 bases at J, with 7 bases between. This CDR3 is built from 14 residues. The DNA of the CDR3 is TGCAGTGCTAGAAGCCACGCGAACACCGGGGAGCTGTTTTTT. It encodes CSARSHANTGELFF.

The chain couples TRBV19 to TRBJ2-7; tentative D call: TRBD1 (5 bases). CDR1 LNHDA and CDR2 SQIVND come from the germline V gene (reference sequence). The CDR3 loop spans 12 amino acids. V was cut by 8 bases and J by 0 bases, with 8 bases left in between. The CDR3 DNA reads TGTGCCAGTCAGGGATACTCCTACGAGCAGTACTTC. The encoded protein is CASQGYSYEQYF.

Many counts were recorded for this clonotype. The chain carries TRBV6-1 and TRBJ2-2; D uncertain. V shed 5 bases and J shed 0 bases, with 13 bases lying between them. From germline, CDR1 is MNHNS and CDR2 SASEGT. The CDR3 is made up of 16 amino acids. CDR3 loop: CASSSRYRANTGELFF. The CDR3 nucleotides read TGTGCCAGCAGTAGTCGATACCGAGCGAACACCGGGGAGCTGTTTTTT.

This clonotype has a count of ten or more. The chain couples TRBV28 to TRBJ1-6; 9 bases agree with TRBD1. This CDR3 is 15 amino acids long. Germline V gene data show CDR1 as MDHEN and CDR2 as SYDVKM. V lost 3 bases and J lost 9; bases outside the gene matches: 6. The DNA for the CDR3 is TGTGCCAGCAGTTTCGGGACAGGGAAGAGTTCACCCCTCCACTTT. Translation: CASSFGTGKSSPLHF.

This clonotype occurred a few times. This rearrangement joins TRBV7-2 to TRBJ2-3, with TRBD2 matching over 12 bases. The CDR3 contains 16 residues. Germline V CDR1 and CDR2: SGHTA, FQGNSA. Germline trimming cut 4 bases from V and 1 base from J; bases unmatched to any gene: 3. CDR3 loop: CASSWRLAGGTDTQYF. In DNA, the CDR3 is TGTGCCAGCAGCTGGCGACTAGCGGGAGGCACAGATACGCAGTATTTT.

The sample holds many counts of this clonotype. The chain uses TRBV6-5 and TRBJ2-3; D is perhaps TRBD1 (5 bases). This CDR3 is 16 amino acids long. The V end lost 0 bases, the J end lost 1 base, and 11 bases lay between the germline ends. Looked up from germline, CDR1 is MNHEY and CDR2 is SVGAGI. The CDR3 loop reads CASSYSGRVGTDTQYF. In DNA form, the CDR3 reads TGTGCCAGCAGTTACTCGGGCAGGGTGGGCACAGATACGCAGTATTTT.

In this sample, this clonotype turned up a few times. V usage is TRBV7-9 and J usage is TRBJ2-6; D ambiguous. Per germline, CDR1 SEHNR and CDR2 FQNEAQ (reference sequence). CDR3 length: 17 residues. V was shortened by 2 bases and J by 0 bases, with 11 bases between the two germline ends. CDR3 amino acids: CASSLPGLDSGANVLTF. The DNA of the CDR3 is TGTGCCAGCAGCTTACCGGGCCTGGACTCTGGGGCCAACGTCCTGACTTTC.

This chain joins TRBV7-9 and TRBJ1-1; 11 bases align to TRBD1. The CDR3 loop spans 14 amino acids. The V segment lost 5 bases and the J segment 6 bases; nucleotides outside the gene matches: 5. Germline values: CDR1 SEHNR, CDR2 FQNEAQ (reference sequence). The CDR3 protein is CASSRTGGSPEAFF. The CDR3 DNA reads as TGTGCCAGCAGCAGGACAGGGGGCAGCCCTGAAGCTTTCTTT.

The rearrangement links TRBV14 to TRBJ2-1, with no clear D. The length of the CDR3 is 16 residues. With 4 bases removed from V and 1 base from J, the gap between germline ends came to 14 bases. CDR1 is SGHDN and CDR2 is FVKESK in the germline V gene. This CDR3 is CASSRERPVSYNEQFF. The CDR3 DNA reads TGTGCCAGCAGCCGCGAAAGACCGGTTTCCTACAATGAGCAGTTCTTC. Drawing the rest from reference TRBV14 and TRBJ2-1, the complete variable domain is EAGVTQFPSHSVIEKGQTVTLRCDPISGHDNLYWYRRVMGKEIKFLLHFVKESKQDESGMPNNRFLAERTGGTYSTLKVQPAELEDSGVYFCASSRERPVSYNEQFFGPGTRLTVL.

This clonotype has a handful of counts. This CDR3 is CASSLNGLVGNTGELFF. CDR3 DNA: TGTGCCAGCAGCTTAAATGGGCTAGTGGGGAACACCGGGGAGCTGTTTTTT. The rearrangement uses TRBV7-3 and TRBJ2-2, with unresolved D. The V gene lost 1 base and the J gene lost 1 base, with 13 bases spanning the gap. The germline V gene has CDR1 SGHTA and CDR2 FQGTGA. The CDR3 totals 17 residues.

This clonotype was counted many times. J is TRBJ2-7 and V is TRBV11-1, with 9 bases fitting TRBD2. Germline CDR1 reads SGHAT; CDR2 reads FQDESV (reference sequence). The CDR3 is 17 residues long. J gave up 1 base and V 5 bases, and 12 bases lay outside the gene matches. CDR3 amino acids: CASSPESGLAGSYEQYF. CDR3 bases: TGTGCCAGCAGCCCGGAGAGCGGGCTAGCGGGATCCTACGAGCAGTACTTC.

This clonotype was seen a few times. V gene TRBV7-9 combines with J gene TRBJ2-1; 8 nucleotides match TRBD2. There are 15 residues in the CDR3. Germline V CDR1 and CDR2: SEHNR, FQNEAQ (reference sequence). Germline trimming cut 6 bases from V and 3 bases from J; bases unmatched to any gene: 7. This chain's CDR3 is CASSSEAGGYNEQFF. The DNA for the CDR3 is TGTGCCAGCAGTTCTGAGGCGGGAGGCTACAATGAGCAGTTCTTC. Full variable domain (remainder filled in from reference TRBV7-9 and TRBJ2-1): DTGVSQNPRHKITKRGQNVTFRCDPISEHNRLYWYRQTLGQGPEFLTYFQNEAQLEKSRLLSDRFSAERPKGSFSTLEIQRTEQGDSAMYLCASSSEAGGYNEQFFGPGTRLTVL.

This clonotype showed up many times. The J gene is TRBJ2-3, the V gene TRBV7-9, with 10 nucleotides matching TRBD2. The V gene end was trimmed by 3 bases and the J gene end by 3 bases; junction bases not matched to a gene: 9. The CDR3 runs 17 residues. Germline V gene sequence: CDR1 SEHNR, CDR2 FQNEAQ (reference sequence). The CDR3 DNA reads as TGTGCCAGCAGCTTTCCGGGCAGCGGGAGGGCAACAGATACGCAGTATTTT. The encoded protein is CASSFPGSGRATDTQYF.

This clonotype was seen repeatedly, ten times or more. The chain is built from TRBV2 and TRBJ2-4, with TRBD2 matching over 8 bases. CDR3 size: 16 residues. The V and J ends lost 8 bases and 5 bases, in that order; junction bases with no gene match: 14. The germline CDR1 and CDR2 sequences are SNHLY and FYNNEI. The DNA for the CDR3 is TGTGCCAGCGGTACTACGGGAAGCGGGAGCCAAAACATTCAGTACTTC. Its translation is CASGTTGSGSQNIQYF.

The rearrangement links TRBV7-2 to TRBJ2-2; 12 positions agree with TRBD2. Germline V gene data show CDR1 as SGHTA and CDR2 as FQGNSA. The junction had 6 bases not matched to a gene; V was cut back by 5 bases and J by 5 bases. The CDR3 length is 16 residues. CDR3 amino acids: CASSKGGLAGTGELFF. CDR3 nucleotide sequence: TGTGCCAGCAGCAAAGGGGGACTAGCGGGTACCGGGGAGCTGTTTTTT.

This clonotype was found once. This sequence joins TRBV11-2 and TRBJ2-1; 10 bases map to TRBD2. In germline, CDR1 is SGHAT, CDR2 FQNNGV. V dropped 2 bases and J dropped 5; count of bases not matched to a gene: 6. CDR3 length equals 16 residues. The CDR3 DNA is TGTGCCAGCAGCTTATACGAGCGGGAGGGGGACAATGAGCAGTTCTTC. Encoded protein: CASSLYEREGDNEQFF.

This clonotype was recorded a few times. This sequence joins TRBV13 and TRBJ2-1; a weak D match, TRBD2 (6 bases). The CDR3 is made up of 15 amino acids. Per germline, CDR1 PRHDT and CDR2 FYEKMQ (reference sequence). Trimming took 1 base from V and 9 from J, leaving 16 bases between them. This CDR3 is CASSLVYFDGGEQFF. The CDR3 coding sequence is TGTGCCAGCAGCTTAGTGTACTTTGACGGGGGTGAGCAGTTCTTC.

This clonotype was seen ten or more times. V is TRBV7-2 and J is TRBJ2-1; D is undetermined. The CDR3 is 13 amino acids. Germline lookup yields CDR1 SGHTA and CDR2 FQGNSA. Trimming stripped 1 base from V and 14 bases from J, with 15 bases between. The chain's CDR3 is CASSLERGERKFF. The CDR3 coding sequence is TGTGCCAGCAGCTTAGAGAGAGGCGAGAGGAAGTTCTTC.

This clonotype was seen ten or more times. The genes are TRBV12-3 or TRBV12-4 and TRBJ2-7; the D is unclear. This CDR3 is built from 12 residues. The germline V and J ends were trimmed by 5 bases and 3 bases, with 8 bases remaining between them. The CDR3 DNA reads TGTGCCAGCAGTGCCACGAACTACGAGCAGTACTTC. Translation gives CASSATNYEQYF.

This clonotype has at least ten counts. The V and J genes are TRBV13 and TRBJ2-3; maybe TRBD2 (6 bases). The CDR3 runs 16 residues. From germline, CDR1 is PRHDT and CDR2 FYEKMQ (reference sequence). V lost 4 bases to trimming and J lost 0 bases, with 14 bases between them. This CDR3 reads CASSSRLEESTDTQYF. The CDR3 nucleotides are TGTGCCAGCAGCTCAAGACTAGAAGAGAGCACAGATACGCAGTATTTT.